The T cell receptor beta chain described here comes from a study of blood T cell repertoires in COVID-19. In the source study's methods: Reference gene primer amplification in the assay estimated nucleated cell counts. Only in-frame clones appear in the TCRdb table, and some are missing; sequencing was by immunoSEQ multiplex PCR. V, J and clone size were drawn from that table, and D and trimming were deduced from the DNA. The sample lists around 280,000 clones; nearly 90% were seen once. Germline lookup yields CDR1 SGHRS and CDR2 YFSETQ. The CDR3 has 15 residues. With 4 bases clipped from V and 2 bases from J, the junction kept 3 bases outside the gene matches.

The V and J genes are TRBV5-1 and TRBJ2-7; 13 bases align to TRBD2. The source of this sequence is a woman between 18 and 29 years old with acute COVID-19. Sequencing was performed on PBMCs or T cells enriched from blood (not recorded which). Here the CDR3 reads CASSATSGRAYEQYF. The DNA for the CDR3 is TGCGCCAGCAGCGCAACTAGCGGGAGGGCCTACGAGCAGTACTTC.